These T cell receptor beta chains were read from a single sample in a study of cytomegalovirus exposure and HLA in healthy donors. Here immunoSEQ multiplex PCR was the method, and the copy in TCRdb shows in-frame clones only, minus some. The sample lists some 120,000 clones; around three quarters were seen once. Input material: PBMCs. The receptors stem from a young woman in good health and CMV-seropositive. Both conserved end residues are part of each CDR3. Each record gives: clone size, D gene, V gene, J gene, CDR3 DNA, CDR3 protein. A D gene is named only where the DNA matches it firmly. Clone size is not always given. Where it is, it says once, few, many or a class for expanded clones.

>.|.|TRBV9|TRBJ2-4
TGTGCCAGCAGCGTAGGACGGGAGCTAGCCAAAAACATTCAGTACTTC
CASSVGRELAKNIQYF
>.|.|TRBV10-3|TRBJ1-4
TGTGCCATCAGTGAGTCCCGTGAAAAACTGTTTTTT
CAISESREKLFF
>.|TRBD2|TRBV6-5|TRBJ2-7
TGTGCCAGCAGTTACTCAACTAGCGGAGTCTACGAGCAGTACTTC
CASSYSTSGVYEQYF
>.|TRBD1|TRBV7-8|TRBJ2-2
TGTGCCAGCAGCTCCAGTGGGACAGGTTGGACCGGGGAGCTGTTTTTT
CASSSSGTGWTGELFF
>.|TRBD2|TRBV6-1|TRBJ2-1
TGTGCCAGCAGACTAGCGGGAGTGAATGAGCAGTTCTTC
CASRLAGVNEQFF
>.|.|TRBV30|TRBJ1-2
TGTGCTTGGACACTGGGGACTTCAGAGGCTAACTATGGCTACACCTTC
CAWTLGTSEANYGYTF
>.|.|TRBV6-5|TRBJ1-2
TGTGCCAGCAGTTACTCTTCGACAGGCTTAAACTATGGCTACACCTTC
CASSYSSTGLNYGYTF
>.|.|TRBV9|TRBJ2-7
TGTGCCAGCAGCGCAGACACGGGATCCGGATCCGAGCAGTACTTC
CASSADTGSGSEQYF
>.|.|TRBV6-1|TRBJ1-1
TGTGCCAGCAGTGAAGGCTACCTTGAAGCTTTCTTT
CASSEGYLEAFF
>.|.|TRBV14|TRBJ2-3
TGTGCCAGCAGCCCGCTAGGGGGAAGTCGCGGACATACGCAGTATTTT
CASSPLGGSRGHTQYF
>.|TRBD2|TRBV23-1|TRBJ2-3
TGCGCCAGCAGTCAGCACCGGACTAGCGGGATTGTAGATACGCAGTATTTT
CASSQHRTSGIVDTQYF
>.|TRBD1|TRBV7-9|TRBJ1-5
TGTGCCAGCAGCCGAATTAGCGGACAGGGAAAAGATCAGCCCCAGCATTTT
CASSRISGQGKDQPQHF
>.|.|TRBV15|TRBJ2-1
TGTGCCACCAGCAGGGTTAGCGGTTTCTCCTACAATGAGCAGTTCTTC
CATSRVSGFSYNEQFF
>.|.|TRBV28|TRBJ1-5
TGTGCCAGCAGTTTTATTGGACAGAGCAATCAGCCCCAGCATTTT
CASSFIGQSNQPQHF
>.|.|TRBV5-4|TRBJ2-1
TGTGCCAGCAGCTGGTGGGCAGGGAAATACAATGAGCAGTTCTTC
CASSWWAGKYNEQFF
>.|.|TRBV30|TRBJ2-1
TGTGCCTGGAGTAAAGGATGGAGGGCCGCGAGGAATGAGCAGTTCTTC
CAWSKGWRAARNEQFF
>.|TRBD1|TRBV9|TRBJ2-7
TGTGCCAGCAGCGGAGGACAGGGCCTCTACGAGCAGTACTTC
CASSGGQGLYEQYF
>once|TRBD2|TRBV7-2|TRBJ2-5
TGTGCCAGCAGCAACCCGGGACTAAGGGAGACCCAGTACTTC
CASSNPGLRETQYF
>.|.|TRBV7-3|TRBJ2-7
TGTGCCAGCAGTTCTGGGGCCGGGTCCACATACGAGCAGTACTTC
CASSSGAGSTYEQYF
>.|.|TRBV28|TRBJ1-3
TGTGCCAGCAGTTCCCTGATGAGCTCTGGAAACACCATATATTTT
CASSSLMSSGNTIYF
>.|TRBD1|TRBV25-1|TRBJ1-1
TGTGCCAGCAGTGCTCCGGACAGGACTTTGAACACTGAAGCTTTCTTT
CASSAPDRTLNTEAFF
>.|.|TRBV9|TRBJ2-3
TGTGCCAGCAGCGTATCAACGGGTACGCAGTATTTT
CASSVSTGTQYF